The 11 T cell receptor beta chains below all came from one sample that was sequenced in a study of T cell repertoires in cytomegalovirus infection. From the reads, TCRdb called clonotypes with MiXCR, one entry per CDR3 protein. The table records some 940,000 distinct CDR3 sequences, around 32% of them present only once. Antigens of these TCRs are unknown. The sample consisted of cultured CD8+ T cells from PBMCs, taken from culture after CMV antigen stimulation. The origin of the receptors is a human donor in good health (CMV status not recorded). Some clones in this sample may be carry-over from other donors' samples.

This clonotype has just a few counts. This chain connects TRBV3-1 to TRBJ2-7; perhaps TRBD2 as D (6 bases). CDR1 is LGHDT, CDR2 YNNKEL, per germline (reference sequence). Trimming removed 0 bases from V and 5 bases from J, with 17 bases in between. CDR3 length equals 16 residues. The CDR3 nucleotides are TGTGCCAGCAGCCAAGATACCCGGAGGGCAGGGCACGAGCAGTACTTC. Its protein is CASSQDTRRAGHEQYF.

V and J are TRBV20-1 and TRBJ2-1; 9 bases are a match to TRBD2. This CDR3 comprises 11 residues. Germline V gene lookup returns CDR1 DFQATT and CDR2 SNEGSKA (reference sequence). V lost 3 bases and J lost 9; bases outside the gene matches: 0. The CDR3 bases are TGCAGTGCTAGGCGGGGGGGTGAGCAGTTCTTC. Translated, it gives CSARRGGEQFF.

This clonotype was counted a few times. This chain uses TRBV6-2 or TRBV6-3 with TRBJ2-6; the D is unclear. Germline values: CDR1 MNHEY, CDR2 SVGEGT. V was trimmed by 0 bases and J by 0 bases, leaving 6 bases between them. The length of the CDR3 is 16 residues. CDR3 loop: CASSYSTGSGANVLTF. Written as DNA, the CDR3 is TGTGCCAGCAGTTACTCTACTGGCTCTGGGGCCAACGTCCTGACTTTC.

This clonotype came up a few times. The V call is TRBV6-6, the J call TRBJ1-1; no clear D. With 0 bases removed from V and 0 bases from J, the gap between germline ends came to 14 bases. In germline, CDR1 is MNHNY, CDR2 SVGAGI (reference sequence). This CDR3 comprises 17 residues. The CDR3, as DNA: TGTGCCAGCAGTTACTCGACCCAGGAGACTCTGAACACTGAAGCTTTCTTT. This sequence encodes CASSYSTQETLNTEAFF.

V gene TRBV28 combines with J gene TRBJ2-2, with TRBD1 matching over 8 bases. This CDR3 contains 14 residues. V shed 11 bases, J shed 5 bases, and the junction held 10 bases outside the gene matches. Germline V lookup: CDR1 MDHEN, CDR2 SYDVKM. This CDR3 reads CAGQEQGVTGELFF. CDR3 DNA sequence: TGTGCCGGACAGGAACAGGGGGTAACCGGGGAGCTGTTTTTT.

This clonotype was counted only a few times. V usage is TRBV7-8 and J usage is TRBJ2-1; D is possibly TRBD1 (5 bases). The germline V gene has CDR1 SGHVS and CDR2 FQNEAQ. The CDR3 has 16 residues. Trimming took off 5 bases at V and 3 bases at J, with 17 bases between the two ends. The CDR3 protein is CASSAGPFGDYNEQFF. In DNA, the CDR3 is TGTGCCAGCAGCGCAGGGCCCTTTGGAGACTACAATGAGCAGTTCTTC.

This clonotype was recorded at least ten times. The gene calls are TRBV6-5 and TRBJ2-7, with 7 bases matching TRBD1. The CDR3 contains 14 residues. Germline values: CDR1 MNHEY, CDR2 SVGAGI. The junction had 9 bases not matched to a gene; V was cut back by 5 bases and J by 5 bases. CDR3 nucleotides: TGTGCCAGCAGTCTTACCCCGACAGGGAACGAGCAGTACTTC. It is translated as CASSLTPTGNEQYF.

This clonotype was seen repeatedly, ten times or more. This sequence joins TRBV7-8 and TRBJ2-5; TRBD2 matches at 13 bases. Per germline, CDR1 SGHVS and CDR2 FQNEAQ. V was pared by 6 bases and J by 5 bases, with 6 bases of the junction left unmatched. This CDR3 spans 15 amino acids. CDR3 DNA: TGTGCCAGCAGACGACTAGCGGGGGGTTCCGAGACCCAGTACTTC. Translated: CASRRLAGGSETQYF.

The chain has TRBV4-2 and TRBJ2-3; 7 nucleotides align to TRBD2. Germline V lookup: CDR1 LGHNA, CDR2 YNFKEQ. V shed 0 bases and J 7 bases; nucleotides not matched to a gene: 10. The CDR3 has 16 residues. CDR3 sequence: CASSQEGTGGSNTQYF. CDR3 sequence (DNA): TGTGCCAGCAGCCAAGAGGGAACCGGGGGGTCGAATACGCAGTATTTT.

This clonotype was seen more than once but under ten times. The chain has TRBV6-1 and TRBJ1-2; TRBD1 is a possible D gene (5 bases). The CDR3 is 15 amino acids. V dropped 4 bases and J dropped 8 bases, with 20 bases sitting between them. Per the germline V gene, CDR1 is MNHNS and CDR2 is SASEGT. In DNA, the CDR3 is TGTGCCAGCAGTGGGGACGATATTTGGGTTAAGGGCTACACCTTC. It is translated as CASSGDDIWVKGYTF.

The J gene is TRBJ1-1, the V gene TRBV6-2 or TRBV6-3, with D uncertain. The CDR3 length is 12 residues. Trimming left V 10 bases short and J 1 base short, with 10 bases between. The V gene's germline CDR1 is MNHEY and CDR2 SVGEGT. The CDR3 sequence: CATKEGNTEAFF. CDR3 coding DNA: TGTGCCACCAAGGAAGGGAACACTGAAGCTTTCTTT.